A single sample is the source of the 16 T cell receptor beta chains below, sequenced in a study of T cell responses to AZD1222 COVID-19 vaccine. Sequenced by immunoSEQ multiplex PCR; TCRdb stores in-frame clones only, minus some. The data show 100,000 to 130,000 clones, with approximately 92% seen just once and 7.5% to 9.5% held by the top ten. The material sequenced was peripheral blood, taken 28 days after the second AZD1222 dose. The origin of the receptors is an adult who received the AZD1222 COVID-19 vaccine.

This chain connects TRBV6-2 or TRBV6-3 to TRBJ2-5; 7 bases line up with TRBD2. This CDR3 has 13 residues. Germline V gene lookup returns CDR1 MNHEY and CDR2 SVGEGT. V was clipped by 2 bases and J by 4 bases; unmatched bases: 1. The CDR3 spells CASSYTGGETQYF. CDR3 sequence (DNA): TGTGCCAGCAGTTACACGGGGGGAGAGACCCAGTACTTC.

The V call is TRBV5-8, the J call TRBJ2-7; TRBD1 is a possible D gene (6 bases). V gave up 0 bases and J gave up 2 bases, with 9 bases separating them. This CDR3 is 14 amino acids long. Looked up from germline, CDR1 is SGHTS and CDR2 is YDEGEE. CDR3 DNA sequence: TGTGCCAGCAGCTTGGGGGGGCAGACCTACGAGCAGTACTTC. The encoded protein is CASSLGGQTYEQYF.

V is TRBV28 and J is TRBJ1-4, with D possibly being TRBD1 (5 bases). The V end was cut by 4 bases, the J end by 4 bases, with 13 bases between. This CDR3 contains 15 residues. Germline V gene data show CDR1 as MDHEN and CDR2 as SYDVKM. This CDR3 reads CASSWSGQGNEKLFF. The DNA of the CDR3 is TGTGCCAGCAGTTGGAGCGGTCAGGGTAATGAAAAACTGTTTTTT. The full variable domain, in which reference TRBV28 and TRBJ1-4 provide the parts outside the CDR3, is DVKVTQSSRYLVKRTGEKVFLECVQDMDHENMFWYRQDPGLGLRLIYFSYDVKMKEKGDIPEGYSVSREKKERFSLILESASTNQTSMYLCASSWSGQGNEKLFFGSGTQLSVL.

The J gene is TRBJ1-5, the V gene TRBV27; D uncertain. Trimming pared 0 bases from V and 9 bases from J, leaving 15 bases between. Germline V gives CDR1 MNHEY, CDR2 SMNVEV (reference sequence). The CDR3 consists of 15 residues. This chain's CDR3 is CASSLSHSPGSPQHF. CDR3 DNA sequence: TGTGCCAGCAGTTTATCACACAGTCCCGGATCGCCCCAGCATTTT.

The rearrangement uses TRBV4-1 and TRBJ1-4; unclear D gene. V lost 1 base to trimming and J lost 1 base, with 7 bases between them. The CDR3 is made up of 15 amino acids. Germline V gene lookup returns CDR1 MGHRA and CDR2 YSYEKL. CDR3 protein: CASSQVGLTNEKLFF. CDR3 bases: TGCGCCAGCAGCCAAGTCGGGTTAACTAATGAAAAACTGTTTTTT.

This chain connects TRBV7-2 to TRBJ1-1, with D perhaps TRBD1 (6 bases). The ends were cut back, 5 bases at V and 4 bases at J, with 14 bases in the middle. CDR3 length equals 14 residues. CDR1 is SGHTA, CDR2 FQGNSA, per germline. CDR3 DNA: TGTGCCAGCAGCCCGACCTCCAGGGGCACTGAAGCTTTCTTT. Its protein is CASSPTSRGTEAFF.

The chain recombines TRBV5-8 with TRBJ2-7, with 13 positions matching TRBD2. The CDR3 runs 14 residues. Trimming cost V 6 bases and J 2 bases; bases outside gene matches: 2. Germline lookup yields CDR1 SGHTS and CDR2 YDEGEE. The CDR3 protein is CASKLAGGPYEQYF. CDR3 nucleotide sequence: TGTGCCAGCAAACTAGCGGGAGGGCCCTACGAGCAGTACTTC. Variable domain in full (rest from reference TRBV5-8 and TRBJ2-7): EAGVTQSPTHLIKTRGQQATLRCSPISGHTSVYWYQQALGLGLQFLLWYDEGEERNRGNFPPRFSGRQFPNYSSELNVNALELEDSALYLCASKLAGGPYEQYFGPGTRLTVT.

The J gene is TRBJ1-1, the V gene TRBV9, with D perhaps TRBD1 (6 bases). The CDR3 is 14 amino acids. V lost 3 bases to trimming and J lost 5 bases, with 14 bases between them. CDR1 SGDLS and CDR2 YYNGEE come from the germline V gene. The CDR3 spells CASSASRGRTEAFF. In nucleotides, the CDR3 is TGTGCCAGCAGCGCCTCCAGGGGTCGGACTGAAGCTTTCTTT.

The chain uses TRBV4-3 and TRBJ2-7; no clear D. The CDR3 has 14 amino acids. With 0 bases removed from V and 10 bases from J, the gap between germline ends came to 16 bases. The germline V gene encodes CDR1 LGHNA and CDR2 YSLEER. The CDR3: CASSQDIGLSRQYF. The CDR3 DNA reads as TGCGCCAGCAGCCAAGACATCGGTCTTTCGAGACAGTACTTC.

The chain is built from TRBV11-1 and TRBJ2-5; D is unresolved. V was clipped by 4 bases and J by 0 bases, with 12 bases between them. CDR3 length: 15 residues. Germline V gives CDR1 SGHAT, CDR2 FQDESV (reference sequence). The CDR3 is CASSSIFADQETQYF. In nucleotides, the CDR3 is TGTGCCAGCAGCTCCATTTTCGCGGACCAAGAGACCCAGTACTTC.

The chain joins TRBV9 to TRBJ1-1, with 9 bases fitting TRBD1. V gave up 0 bases and J gave up 1 base; unmatched junction bases: 4. The CDR3 loop spans 16 amino acids. In germline, CDR1 is SGDLS, CDR2 YYNGEE. CDR3 sequence reads: CASSVGGDRANTEAFF. The CDR3 DNA sequence: TGTGCCAGCAGCGTAGGCGGGGACAGGGCGAACACTGAAGCTTTCTTT.

V gene TRBV7-2 combines with J gene TRBJ1-1; D is possibly TRBD1 (5 bases). The length of the CDR3 is 13 residues. V was trimmed by 5 bases and J by 11 bases, leaving 18 bases between them. Germline V gene data show CDR1 as SGHTA and CDR2 as FQGNSA. The CDR3 reads CASSPRRTGQAFF. The CDR3, as DNA: TGTGCCAGCAGCCCGAGGAGAACGGGGCAGGCTTTCTTT.

The chain is built from TRBV7-9 and TRBJ2-1; D is ambiguous. This CDR3 is built from 13 residues. Germline V CDR1 and CDR2: SEHNR, FQNEAQ (reference sequence). V gave up 2 bases and J gave up 5 bases, with 7 bases separating them. CDR3 nucleotide sequence: TGTGCCAGCAGCTTATCGTCAGACAATGAGCAGTTCTTC. Residues: CASSLSSDNEQFF. The variable domain in full, with the rest retrieved from reference TRBV7-9 and TRBJ2-1, is DTGVSQNPRHKITKRGQNVTFRCDPISEHNRLYWYRQTLGQGPEFLTYFQNEAQLEKSRLLSDRFSAERPKGSFSTLEIQRTEQGDSAMYLCASSLSSDNEQFFGPGTRLTVL.

The CDR3 nucleotides read TGTGCCAGTAGATTTAGGGGGCAGGGCACTGAAGCTTTCTTT. The encoded protein is CASRFRGQGTEAFF. The rearrangement joins TRBV19 to TRBJ1-1; the match to TRBD1 covers 7 bases. The germline gives CDR1 LNHDA, CDR2 SQIVND (reference sequence). Losses at the gene ends were 6 bases for V and 4 bases for J; bases not matched to a gene: 8. This CDR3 region has 14 residues.

The V and J genes are TRBV9 and TRBJ1-3, with 7 bases identical to TRBD1. Germline V lookup: CDR1 SGDLS, CDR2 YYNGEE. V was pared by 0 bases and J by 7 bases, with 7 bases of the junction left unmatched. The CDR3 consists of 15 residues. DNA for the CDR3: TGTGCCAGCAGCGTAGGCCACAGGGGCGGCAACACCATATATTTT. This sequence encodes CASSVGHRGGNTIYF.

The CDR3, as DNA: TGTGCCAGTAGTATTGGGTTACAGGTAAACACTGAAGCTTTCTTT. Translating gives CASSIGLQVNTEAFF. V is TRBV19 and J is TRBJ1-1; D is perhaps TRBD1 (5 bases). V lost 3 bases to trimming and J lost 2 bases, with 13 bases between them. The CDR3 is made up of 15 amino acids. The germline V gene has CDR1 LNHDA and CDR2 SQIVND (reference sequence).